The T cell receptor beta chain under discussion was sequenced for a study of persistence of HIV-infected CD4 T cells. J gave up 8 bases and V 3 bases, and 8 bases lay outside the gene matches. Germline values: CDR1 KGHSH, CDR2 LQKENI. The CDR3 spans 14 residues. This clone appeared once. What it binds is not known. This nonspecific control used anti-CD3/anti-CD28 bead stimulation of CD4+ T cells. Sorting selected CD4+ T cells upregulating both CD40 ligand and CD69. Sequencing used immunoSEQ version 4 in survey mode. Clones were read by immunoSEQ multiplex PCR, and TCRdb kept only the in-frame ones, dropping some. The top ten clones hold around 0.48% of a sample with under 55,000 clones, less than 90% of them seen once.

The sample consisted of CD4+ T cells sorted from PBMCs after approximately 18-hour stimulation, taken from a patient who received antiretroviral therapy. The receptor was derived from an adult woman with HIV who was CMV-seropositive. V gene TRBV18 combines with J gene TRBJ1-2; TRBD1 matches 8 bases. DNA for the CDR3: TGTGCCAGCTCACCCCAAGGACAGGGAGGAGGCTACACCTTC. Amino acids: CASSPQGQGGGYTF.